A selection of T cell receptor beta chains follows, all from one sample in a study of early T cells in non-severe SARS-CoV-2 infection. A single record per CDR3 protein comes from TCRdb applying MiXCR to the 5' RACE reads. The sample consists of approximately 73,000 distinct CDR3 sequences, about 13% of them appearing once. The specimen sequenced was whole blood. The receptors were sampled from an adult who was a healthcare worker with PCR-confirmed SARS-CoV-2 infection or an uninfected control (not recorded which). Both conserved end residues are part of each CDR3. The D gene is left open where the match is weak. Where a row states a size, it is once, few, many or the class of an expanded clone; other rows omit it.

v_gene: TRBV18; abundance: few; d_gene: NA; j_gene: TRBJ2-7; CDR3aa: CASSPRGLDDEQYF; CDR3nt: TGTGCCAGCTCACCTCGGGGGCTAGATGACGAGCAGTACTTC
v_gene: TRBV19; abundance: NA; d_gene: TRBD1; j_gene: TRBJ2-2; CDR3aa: CASSKRQGASTGELFF; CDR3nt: TGTGCCAGTAGTAAACGACAGGGGGCAAGCACCGGGGAGCTGTTTTTT
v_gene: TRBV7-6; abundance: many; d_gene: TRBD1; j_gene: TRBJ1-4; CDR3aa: CASSLYRTGPTNEKLFF; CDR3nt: TGTGCCAGCAGCTTATACAGGACAGGACCAACTAATGAAAAACTGTTTTTT
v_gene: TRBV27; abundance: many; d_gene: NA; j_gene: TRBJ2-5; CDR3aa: CASSPPGAGWPETQYF; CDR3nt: TGTGCCAGCAGCCCGCCGGGGGCGGGTTGGCCAGAGACCCAGTACTTC
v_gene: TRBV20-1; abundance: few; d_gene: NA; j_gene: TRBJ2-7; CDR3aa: CSARERLNAYEQYF; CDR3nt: TGCAGTGCTAGAGAAAGGCTGAACGCCTACGAGCAGTACTTC
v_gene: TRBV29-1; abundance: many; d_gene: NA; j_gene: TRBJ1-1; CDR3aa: CSAYDTRGAFF; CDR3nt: TGCAGCGCCTACGACACCCGCGGAGCTTTCTTT
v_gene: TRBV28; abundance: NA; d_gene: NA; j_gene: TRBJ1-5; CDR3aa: CATIQDNQPQHF; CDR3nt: TGTGCCACGATACAGGACAATCAGCCCCAGCATTTT
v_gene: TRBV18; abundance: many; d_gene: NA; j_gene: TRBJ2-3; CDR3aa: CASSTTDTQYF; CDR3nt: TGTGCCAGCTCCACAACAGATACGCAGTATTTT
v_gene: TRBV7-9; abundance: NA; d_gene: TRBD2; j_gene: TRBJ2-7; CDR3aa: CASSLLAGGVYEQYF; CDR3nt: TGTGCCAGCAGCTTACTAGCGGGAGGGGTATACGAGCAGTACTTC
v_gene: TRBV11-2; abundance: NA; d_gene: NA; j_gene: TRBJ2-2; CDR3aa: CASSLGGEFANTGELFF; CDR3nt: TGTGCCAGCAGCTTAGGAGGGGAGTTCGCGAACACCGGGGAGCTGTTTTTT
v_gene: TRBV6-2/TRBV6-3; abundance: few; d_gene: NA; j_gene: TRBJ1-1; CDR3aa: CASRNGIREAFF; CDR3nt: TGTGCCAGCAGGAACGGGATAAGGGAAGCTTTCTTT
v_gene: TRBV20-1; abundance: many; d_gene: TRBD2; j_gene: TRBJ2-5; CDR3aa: CSASLLPSGGETQYF; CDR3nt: TGCAGTGCTAGTCTTCTCCCTAGCGGGGGAGAGACCCAGTACTTC
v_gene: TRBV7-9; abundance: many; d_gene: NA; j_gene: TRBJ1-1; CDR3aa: CASSNSGNTEAFF; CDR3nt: TGTGCCAGCAGCAACAGCGGGAACACTGAAGCTTTCTTT
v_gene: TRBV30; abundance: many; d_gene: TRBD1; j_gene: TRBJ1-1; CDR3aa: CAWSRTGMNTEAFF; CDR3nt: TGTGCCTGGTCCAGGACAGGCATGAACACTGAAGCTTTCTTT
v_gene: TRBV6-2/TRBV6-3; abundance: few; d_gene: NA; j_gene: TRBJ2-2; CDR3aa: CASKEADTNTGELFF; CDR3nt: TGTGCCAGCAAAGAAGCGGACACGAACACCGGGGAGCTGTTTTTT
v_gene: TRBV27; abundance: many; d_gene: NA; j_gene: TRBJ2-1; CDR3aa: CASRDRRSSYNEQFF; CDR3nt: TGTGCCAGCAGAGACAGGAGGAGCTCCTACAATGAGCAGTTCTTC
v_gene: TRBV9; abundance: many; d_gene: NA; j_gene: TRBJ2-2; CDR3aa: CASSVEGFGELFF; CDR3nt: TGTGCCAGCAGCGTAGAGGGCTTTGGGGAGCTGTTTTTT
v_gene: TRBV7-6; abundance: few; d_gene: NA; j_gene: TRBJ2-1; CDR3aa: CASSFSPSDGSYNEQFF; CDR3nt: TGTGCCAGCAGCTTCTCACCCTCGGACGGCTCCTACAATGAGCAGTTCTTC